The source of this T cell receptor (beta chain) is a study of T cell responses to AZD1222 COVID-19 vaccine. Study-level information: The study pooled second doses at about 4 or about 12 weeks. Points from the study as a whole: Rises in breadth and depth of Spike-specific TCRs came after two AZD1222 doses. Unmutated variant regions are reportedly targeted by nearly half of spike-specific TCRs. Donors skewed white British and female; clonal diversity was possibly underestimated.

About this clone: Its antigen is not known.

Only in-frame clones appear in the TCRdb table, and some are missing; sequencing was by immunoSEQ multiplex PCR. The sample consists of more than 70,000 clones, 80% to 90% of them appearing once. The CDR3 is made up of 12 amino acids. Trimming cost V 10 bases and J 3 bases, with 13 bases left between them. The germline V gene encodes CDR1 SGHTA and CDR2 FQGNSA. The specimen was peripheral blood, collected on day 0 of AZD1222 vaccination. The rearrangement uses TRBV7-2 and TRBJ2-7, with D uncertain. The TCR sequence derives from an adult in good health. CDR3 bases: TGTGCCACCGCATCTCAGGTCTACGAGCAGTACTTC. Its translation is CATASQVYEQYF.